The T cell receptor beta chain described here comes from a study of blood T cell repertoires in COVID-19. Study in general: COVID-19 samples, acute and convalescent, were from the United States, Italy and Spain. Sample material is recorded as cDNA or gDNA derived from T cells, B-cell-depleted T cells, or PBMCs.

How the authors handled the data: Reference gene primer amplification gave nucleated cell count estimates. Assay used: immunoSEQ multiplex PCR; TCRdb lists only in-frame clones, some missing. Clone size and the V and J calls come from that table; the DNA yielded D and trimming. The data hold roughly 86,000 clones, with 80% to 85% observed a single time. This clone was picked up one time. This sequence originates from a man aged 55-75 years with acute or convalescent COVID-19. Specimen: peripheral blood.

This CDR3 is CASSLYNTEAFF. The CDR3 coding sequence is TGTGCCAGTAGTCTTTACAATACTGAAGCTTTCTTT. The V and J genes are TRBV19 and TRBJ1-1; the D is unclear. The V end was cut by 5 bases, the J end by 5 bases, with 9 bases between. This CDR3 contains 12 residues. Germline V CDR1 and CDR2: LNHDA, SQIVND (reference sequence).